This TCR beta chain came from a study of blood T cells in healthy people across ages. For the study at large: T cells yielded about one barcoded beta molecule per two cells through template switching.

Study-wide results and caveats: Roughly linearly, TCR beta diversity per million T cells fell as age increased.

A second PCR of 7 to 11 cycles used a sample-barcoded 5' primer and a J-beta primer mix. In TCRdb, the 5' RACE reads were re-called with MiXCR into one record per CDR3 protein. The data show more than 1 million distinct CDR3 sequences, 40% to 55% seen once. V dropped 5 bases and J dropped 5 bases, with 14 bases sitting between them. There are 14 residues in the CDR3. Germline CDR1 reads SGHRS; CDR2 reads YFSETQ. Turning to this clonotype: Its antigen is undetermined.

The material sequenced was blood. This TCR was recovered from a woman aged 55 to 70 in good health. The chain employs TRBV5-1 and TRBJ2-1; D not certain. CDR3 loop: CASRPQRTNNEQFF. The DNA for the CDR3 is TGCGCCAGCAGACCGCAGAGGACGAACAATGAGCAGTTCTTC.